A single sample gave rise to the 12 T cell receptor beta chains below, sequenced in a study of cytomegalovirus exposure and HLA in healthy donors. With 60 Vbeta and 13 Jbeta primers, the PCR was carried out. Measured with immunoSEQ multiplex PCR; TCRdb has only the in-frame clones, and not every one. The sample yields 200,000 to 300,000 clones, just under 80% seen once. Source material: PBMCs. The receptors derive from a boy aged 5-17 years in good health and CMV-seronegative.

The chain recombines TRBV7-3 with TRBJ2-2; tentative D call: TRBD2 (5 bases). CDR1 SGHTA and CDR2 FQGTGA come from the germline V gene. The CDR3 has 14 residues. V dropped 2 bases and J dropped 4 bases, with 8 bases sitting between them. In DNA form, the CDR3 reads TGTGCCAGCAGCTTACCGGCGGGCACCGGGGAGCTGTTTTTT. This translates into CASSLPAGTGELFF.

The chain links TRBV29-1 to TRBJ1-6; perhaps TRBD1 as D (5 bases). This CDR3 is built from 14 residues. Trimming removed 7 bases from V and 6 bases from J, with 16 bases in between. Germline V lookup: CDR1 SQVTM, CDR2 ANQGSEA. This CDR3 is CSALFGGGNSPLHF. For the CDR3, the DNA is TGCAGCGCGTTGTTTGGGGGGGGTAATTCACCCCTCCACTTT. The full variable domain, completed using reference TRBV29-1 and TRBJ1-6, is SAVISQKPSRDICQRGTSLTIQCQVDSQVTMMFWYRQQPGQSLTLIATANQGSEATYESGFVIDKFPISRPNLTFSTLTVSNMSPEDSSIYLCSALFGGGNSPLHFGNGTRLTVT.

This chain links TRBV6-5 with TRBJ2-3; 11 nucleotides match TRBD1. Unmatched junction bases numbered 5, after V lost 5 bases and J lost 4 bases. Germline V gene data show CDR1 as MNHEY and CDR2 as SVGAGI. This CDR3 is 15 amino acids long. Here the CDR3 reads CASSRTGGASDTQYF. CDR3 in DNA: TGTGCCAGCAGTAGGACAGGGGGCGCCTCAGATACGCAGTATTTT.

This clone appeared once. The germline gene is not matched at one end of the junction; a read error may be the cause. The CDR3 spells CAWSVQGLASGFSSF. The DNA for the CDR3 is TGTGCCTGGAGTGTACAAGGTTTGGCTAGCGGCTTCTCTTCCTTC. The V gene is TRBV30, the J gene TRBJ2-7, with 7 positions matching TRBD2. Germline CDR1 GTSNPN, CDR2 SVGIG (reference sequence). The CDR3 is 15 residues long.

The chain couples TRBV5-1 to TRBJ1-1; D perhaps matches TRBD1 (6 bases). Germline assignment: CDR1 SGHRS and CDR2 YFSETQ. V dropped 3 bases and J dropped 5 bases, with 14 bases sitting between them. This CDR3 is built from 14 residues. The CDR3 region has the DNA TGCGCCAGCAGCTCTGGGGGGGGCGGAACTGAAGCTTTCTTT. It encodes CASSSGGGGTEAFF.

This rearrangement joins TRBV9 to TRBJ1-1; D gene ambiguous. This CDR3 spans 14 amino acids. V was clipped by 3 bases and J by 1 base, with 10 bases between them. Germline CDR1 and CDR2: SGDLS and YYNGEE. The chain's CDR3 is CASSAISGNTEAFF. CDR3 coding DNA: TGTGCCAGCAGCGCCATCTCGGGGAACACTGAAGCTTTCTTT.

The chain joins TRBV4-1 to TRBJ2-7; the D gene is possibly TRBD2 (6 bases). This CDR3 region has 18 residues. Trimming left V 1 base short and J 3 bases short, with 22 bases between. The germline CDR1 and CDR2 sequences are MGHRA and YSYEKL. The CDR3 is CASSQGPLVGRKLYEQYF. For the CDR3, the DNA is TGCGCCAGCAGCCAAGGTCCCCTGGTCGGGAGAAAGCTCTACGAGCAGTACTTC.

This CDR3 reads CASRSGQPEAFF. The CDR3 DNA sequence: TGTGCCAGCAGATCGGGACAGCCTGAAGCTTTCTTT. V usage is TRBV25-1 and J usage is TRBJ1-1, with 7 nucleotides matching TRBD1. The junction had 4 bases not matched to a gene; V was cut back by 6 bases and J by 6 bases. The CDR3 runs 12 residues. Germline CDR1 reads MGHDK; CDR2 reads SYGVNS.

This clone was observed once. The gene calls are TRBV6-5 and TRBJ2-5, with D possibly TRBD1 on 5 matching bases. The J call may be incorrect, as the DNA end agrees better with TRBJ2-7. The CDR3 totals 11 residues. Germline CDR1 reads MNHEY; CDR2 reads SVGAGI. CDR3 coding DNA: TGTGCCAGCACCGCAGGGCGCGAGCAGTACTTC. This translates into CASTAGREQYF.

This chain links TRBV18 with TRBJ2-2, with 9 bases lining up with TRBD1. The germline gives CDR1 KGHSH, CDR2 LQKENI. V shed 4 bases, J shed 0 bases, and the junction held 3 bases outside the gene matches. CDR3 length: 16 residues. The DNA for the CDR3 is TGTGCCAGCTCACAATACAGGGGGCCGAACACCGGGGAGCTGTTTTTT. It specifies CASSQYRGPNTGELFF.

This rearrangement joins TRBV7-2 to TRBJ1-3, with D uncertain. The germline V gene has CDR1 SGHTA and CDR2 FQGNSA. CDR3 length: 16 residues. The V end lost 0 bases, the J end lost 0 bases, and 9 bases lay between the germline ends. This chain's CDR3 is CASSLAGTSSGNTIYF. As DNA, the CDR3 is TGTGCCAGCAGCTTAGCGGGCACCTCCTCTGGAAACACCATATATTTT.

The chain combines TRBV2 with TRBJ2-7, with 7 bases matching TRBD1. This CDR3 region has 14 residues. Germline V gives CDR1 SNHLY, CDR2 FYNNEI. V shed 1 base and J 3 bases; nucleotides not matched to a gene: 3. This CDR3 is CASSEGTGFYEQYF. In nucleotides, the CDR3 is TGTGCCAGCAGTGAAGGGACAGGTTTCTACGAGCAGTACTTC.